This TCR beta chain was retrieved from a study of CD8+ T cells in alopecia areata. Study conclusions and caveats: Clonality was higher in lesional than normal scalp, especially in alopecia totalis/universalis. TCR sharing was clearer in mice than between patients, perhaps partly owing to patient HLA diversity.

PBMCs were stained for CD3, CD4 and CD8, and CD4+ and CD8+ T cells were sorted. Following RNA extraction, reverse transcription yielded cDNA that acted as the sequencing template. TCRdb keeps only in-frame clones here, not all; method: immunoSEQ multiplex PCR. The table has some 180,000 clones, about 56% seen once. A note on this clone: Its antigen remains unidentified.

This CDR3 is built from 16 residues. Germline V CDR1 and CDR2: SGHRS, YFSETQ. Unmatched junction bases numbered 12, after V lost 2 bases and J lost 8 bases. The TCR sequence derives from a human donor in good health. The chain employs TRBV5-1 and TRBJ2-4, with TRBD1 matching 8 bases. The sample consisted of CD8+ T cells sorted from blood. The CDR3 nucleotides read TGCGCCAGCAGCTTCGGTTCAGGCTCACAGGGGGACATTCAGTACTTC. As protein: CASSFGSGSQGDIQYF.